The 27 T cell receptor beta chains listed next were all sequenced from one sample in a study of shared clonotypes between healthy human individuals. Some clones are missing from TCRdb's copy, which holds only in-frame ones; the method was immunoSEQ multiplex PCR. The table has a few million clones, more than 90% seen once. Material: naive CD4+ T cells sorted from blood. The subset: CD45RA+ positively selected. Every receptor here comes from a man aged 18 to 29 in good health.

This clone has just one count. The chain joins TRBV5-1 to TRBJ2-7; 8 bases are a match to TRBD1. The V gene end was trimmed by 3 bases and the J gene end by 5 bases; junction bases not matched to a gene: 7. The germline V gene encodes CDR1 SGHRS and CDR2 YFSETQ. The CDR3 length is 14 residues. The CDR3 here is CASSSGTGRDEQYF. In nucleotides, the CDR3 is TGCGCCAGCAGCTCCGGGACAGGAAGGGACGAGCAGTACTTC.

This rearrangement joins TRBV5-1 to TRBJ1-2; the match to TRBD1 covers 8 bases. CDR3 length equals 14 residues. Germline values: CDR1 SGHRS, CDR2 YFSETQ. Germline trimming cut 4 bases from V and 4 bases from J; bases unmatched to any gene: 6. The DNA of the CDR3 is TGCGCCAGCAGCGCATCAGGGGGCAGCTATGGCTACACCTTC. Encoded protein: CASSASGGSYGYTF.

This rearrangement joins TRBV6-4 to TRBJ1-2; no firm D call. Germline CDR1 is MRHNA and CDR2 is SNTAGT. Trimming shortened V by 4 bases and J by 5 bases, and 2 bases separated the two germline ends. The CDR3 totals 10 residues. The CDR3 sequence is CASSGYGYTF. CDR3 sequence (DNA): TGTGCCAGCAGTGGGTATGGCTACACCTTC.

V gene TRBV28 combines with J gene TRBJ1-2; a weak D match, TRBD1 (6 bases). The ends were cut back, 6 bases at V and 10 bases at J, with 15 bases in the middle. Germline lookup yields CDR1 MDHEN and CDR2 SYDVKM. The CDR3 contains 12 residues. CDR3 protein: CASSPVDRYYTF. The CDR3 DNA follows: TGTGCCAGCAGCCCCGTTGACAGGTACTACACCTTC.

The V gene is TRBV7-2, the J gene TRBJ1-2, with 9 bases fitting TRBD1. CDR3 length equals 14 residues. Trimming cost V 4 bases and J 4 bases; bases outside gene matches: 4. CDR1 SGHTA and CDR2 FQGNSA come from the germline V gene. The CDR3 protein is CASSWGQGGYGYTF. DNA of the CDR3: TGTGCCAGCAGCTGGGGACAGGGAGGCTATGGCTACACCTTC. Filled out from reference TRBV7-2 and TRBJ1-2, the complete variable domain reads GAGVSQSPSNKVTEKGKDVELRCDPISGHTALYWYRQSLGQGLEFLIYFQGNSAPDKSGLPSDRFSAERTGGSVSTLTIQRTQQEDSAVYLCASSWGQGGYGYTFGSGTRLTVV.

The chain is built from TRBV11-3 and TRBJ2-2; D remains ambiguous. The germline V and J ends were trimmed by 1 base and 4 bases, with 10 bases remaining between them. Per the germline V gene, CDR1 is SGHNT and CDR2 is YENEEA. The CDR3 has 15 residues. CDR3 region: CASSLVGDGTGELFF. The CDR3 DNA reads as TGTGCCAGCAGCTTAGTTGGAGATGGCACCGGGGAGCTGTTTTTT.

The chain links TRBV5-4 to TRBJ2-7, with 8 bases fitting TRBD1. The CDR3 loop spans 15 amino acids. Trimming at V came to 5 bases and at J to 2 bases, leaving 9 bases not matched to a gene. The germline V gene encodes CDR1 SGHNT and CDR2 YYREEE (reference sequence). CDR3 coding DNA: TGTGCCAGCAGAATAGGGACAGGTTCAACCTACGAGCAGTACTTC. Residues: CASRIGTGSTYEQYF.

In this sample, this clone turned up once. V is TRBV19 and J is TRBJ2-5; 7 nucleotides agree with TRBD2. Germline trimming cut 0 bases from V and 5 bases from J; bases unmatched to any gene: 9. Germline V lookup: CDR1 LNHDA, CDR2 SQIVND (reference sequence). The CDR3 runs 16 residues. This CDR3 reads CASSIEDQGGRETQYF. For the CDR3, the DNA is TGTGCCAGTAGTATAGAGGACCAGGGAGGGCGGGAGACCCAGTACTTC.

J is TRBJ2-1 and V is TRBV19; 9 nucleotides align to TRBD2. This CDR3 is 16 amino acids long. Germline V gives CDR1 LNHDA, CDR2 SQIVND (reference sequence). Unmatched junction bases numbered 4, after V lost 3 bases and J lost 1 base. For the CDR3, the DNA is TGTGCCAGTAGTATGAGGCGGGAGGGTTCCTACAATGAGCAGTTCTTC. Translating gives CASSMRREGSYNEQFF.

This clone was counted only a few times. The CDR3 loop reads CASSSPTGGSYNEQFF. CDR3 DNA: TGTGCCAGCAGCTCCCCGACCGGTGGCTCCTACAATGAGCAGTTCTTC. V usage is TRBV7-2 and J usage is TRBJ2-1; D gene uncertain. The CDR3 loop spans 16 amino acids. Per germline, CDR1 SGHTA and CDR2 FQGNSA. V lost 4 bases to trimming and J lost 0 bases, with 13 bases between them.

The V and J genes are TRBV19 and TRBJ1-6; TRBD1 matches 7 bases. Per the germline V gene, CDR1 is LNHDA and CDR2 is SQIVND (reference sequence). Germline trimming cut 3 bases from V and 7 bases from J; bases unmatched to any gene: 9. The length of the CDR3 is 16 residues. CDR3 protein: CASSIVSPRGNSPLHF. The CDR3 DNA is TGTGCCAGTAGTATCGTCAGCCCCAGGGGGAATTCACCCCTCCACTTT.

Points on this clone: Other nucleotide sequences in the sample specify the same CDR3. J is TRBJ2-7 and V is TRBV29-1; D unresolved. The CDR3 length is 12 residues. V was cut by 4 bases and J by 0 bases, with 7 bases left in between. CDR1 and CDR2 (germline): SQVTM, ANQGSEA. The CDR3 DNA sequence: TGCAGCGTTGTGGGCAACTCCTACGAGCAGTACTTC. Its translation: CSVVGNSYEQYF.

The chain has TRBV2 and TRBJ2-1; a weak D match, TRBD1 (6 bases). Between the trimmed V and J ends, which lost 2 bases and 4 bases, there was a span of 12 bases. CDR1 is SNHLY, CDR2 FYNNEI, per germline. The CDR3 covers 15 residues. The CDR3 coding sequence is TGTGCCAGCAGTGAAATGGCAGGGGTTTACAATGAGCAGTTCTTC. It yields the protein CASSEMAGVYNEQFF.

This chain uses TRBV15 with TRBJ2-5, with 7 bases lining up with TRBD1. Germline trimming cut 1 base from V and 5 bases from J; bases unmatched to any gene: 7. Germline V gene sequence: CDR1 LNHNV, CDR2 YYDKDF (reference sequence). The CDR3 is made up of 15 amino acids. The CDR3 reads CATSRVLTGLETQYF. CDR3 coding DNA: TGTGCCACCAGCAGAGTATTGACAGGGCTGGAGACCCAGTACTTC.

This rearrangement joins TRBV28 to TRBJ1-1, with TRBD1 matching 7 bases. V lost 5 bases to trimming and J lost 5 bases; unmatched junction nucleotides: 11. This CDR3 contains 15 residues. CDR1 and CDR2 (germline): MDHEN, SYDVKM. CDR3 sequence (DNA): TGTGCCAGCAGTCCCCTAAAGACAGGGTATACTGAAGCTTTCTTT. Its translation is CASSPLKTGYTEAFF.

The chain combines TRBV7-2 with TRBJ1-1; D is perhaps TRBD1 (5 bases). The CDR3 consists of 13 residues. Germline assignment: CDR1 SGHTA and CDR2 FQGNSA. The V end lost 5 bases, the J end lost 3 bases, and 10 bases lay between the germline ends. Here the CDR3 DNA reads TGTGCCAGCAGCGTGTCAGGGTACACTGAAGCTTTCTTT. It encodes CASSVSGYTEAFF.

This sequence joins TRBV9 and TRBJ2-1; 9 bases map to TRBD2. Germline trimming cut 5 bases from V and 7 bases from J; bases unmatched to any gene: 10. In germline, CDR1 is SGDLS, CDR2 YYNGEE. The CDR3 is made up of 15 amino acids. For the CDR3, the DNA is TGTGCCAGCAGTCGGACTAGCGAGGGGGCGAATGAGCAGTTCTTC. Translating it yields CASSRTSEGANEQFF. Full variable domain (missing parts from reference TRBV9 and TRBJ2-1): DSGVTQTPKHLITATGQRVTLRCSPRSGDLSVYWYQQSLDQGLQFLIQYYNGEERAKGNILERFSAQQFPDLHSELNLSSLELGDSALYFCASSRTSEGANEQFFGPGTRLTVL.

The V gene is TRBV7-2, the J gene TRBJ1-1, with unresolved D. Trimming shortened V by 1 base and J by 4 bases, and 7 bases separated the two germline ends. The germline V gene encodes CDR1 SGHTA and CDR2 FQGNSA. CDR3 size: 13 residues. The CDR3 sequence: CASSLESGTEAFF. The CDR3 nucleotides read TGTGCCAGCAGCTTAGAGTCGGGCACTGAAGCTTTCTTT.

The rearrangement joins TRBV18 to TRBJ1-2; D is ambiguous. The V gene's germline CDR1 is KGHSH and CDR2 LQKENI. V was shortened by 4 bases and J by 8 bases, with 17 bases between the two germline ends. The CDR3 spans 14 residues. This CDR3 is CASSRKDGPWGYTF. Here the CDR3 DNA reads TGTGCCAGCTCACGCAAGGACGGGCCTTGGGGCTACACCTTC.

The CDR3, as DNA: TGTGCCAGCAGCTTAGGGAGGGGGAGCTCCTATAATTCACCCCTCCACTTT. This encodes CASSLGRGSSYNSPLHF. The chain combines TRBV7-2 with TRBJ1-6; possibly TRBD1 for D (6 bases). The CDR3 runs to 17 residues. The V gene's germline CDR1 is SGHTA and CDR2 FQGNSA. Deletions cut 1 base from V and 0 bases from J, with 10 bases between. Full variable domain (remainder filled in from reference TRBV7-2 and TRBJ1-6): GAGVSQSPSNKVTEKGKDVELRCDPISGHTALYWYRQSLGQGLEFLIYFQGNSAPDKSGLPSDRFSAERTGGSVSTLTIQRTQQEDSAVYLCASSLGRGSSYNSPLHFGNGTRLTVT.

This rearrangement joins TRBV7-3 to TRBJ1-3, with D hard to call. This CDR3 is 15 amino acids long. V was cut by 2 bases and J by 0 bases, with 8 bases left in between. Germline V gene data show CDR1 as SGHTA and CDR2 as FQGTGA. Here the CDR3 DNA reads TGTGCCAGCAGCTTAGGGCCGAACTCTGGAAACACCATATATTTT. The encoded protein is CASSLGPNSGNTIYF.

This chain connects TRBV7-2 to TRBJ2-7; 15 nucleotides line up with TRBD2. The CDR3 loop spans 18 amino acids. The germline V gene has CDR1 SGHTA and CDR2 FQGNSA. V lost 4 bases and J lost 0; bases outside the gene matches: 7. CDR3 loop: CASSYKGLAGGTSYEQYF. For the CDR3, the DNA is TGTGCCAGCAGCTATAAGGGACTAGCGGGAGGAACCTCCTACGAGCAGTACTTC.

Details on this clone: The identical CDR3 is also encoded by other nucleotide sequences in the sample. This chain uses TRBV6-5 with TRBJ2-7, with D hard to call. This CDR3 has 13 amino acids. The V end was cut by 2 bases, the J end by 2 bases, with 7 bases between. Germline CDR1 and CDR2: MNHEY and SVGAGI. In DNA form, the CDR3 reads TGTGCCAGCAGTTACATTGGGGCCTACGAGCAGTACTTC. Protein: CASSYIGAYEQYF.

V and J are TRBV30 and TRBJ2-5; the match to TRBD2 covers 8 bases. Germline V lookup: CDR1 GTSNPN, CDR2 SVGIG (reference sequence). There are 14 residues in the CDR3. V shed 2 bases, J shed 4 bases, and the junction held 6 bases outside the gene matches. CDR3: CAWSRGGRGETQYF. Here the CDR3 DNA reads TGTGCCTGGAGTCGGGGGGGCCGGGGAGAGACCCAGTACTTC.

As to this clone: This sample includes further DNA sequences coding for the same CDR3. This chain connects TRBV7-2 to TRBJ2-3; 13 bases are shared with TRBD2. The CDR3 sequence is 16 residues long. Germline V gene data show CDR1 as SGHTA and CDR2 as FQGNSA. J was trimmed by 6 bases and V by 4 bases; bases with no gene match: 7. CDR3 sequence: CASSSGLAGVSDTQYF. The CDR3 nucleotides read TGTGCCAGCAGCTCAGGACTAGCGGGAGTAAGTGATACGCAGTATTTT.

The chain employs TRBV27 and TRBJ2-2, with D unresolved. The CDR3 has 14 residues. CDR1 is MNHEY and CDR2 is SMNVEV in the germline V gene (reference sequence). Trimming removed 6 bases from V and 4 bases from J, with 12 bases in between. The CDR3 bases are TGTGCCAGCAGCCGAGACCTTGTCACCGGGGAGCTGTTTTTT. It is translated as CASSRDLVTGELFF.

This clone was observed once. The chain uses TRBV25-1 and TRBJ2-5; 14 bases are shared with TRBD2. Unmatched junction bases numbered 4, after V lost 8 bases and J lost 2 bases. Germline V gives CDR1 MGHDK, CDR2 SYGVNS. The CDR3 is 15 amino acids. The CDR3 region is CASLGTSGRQETQYF. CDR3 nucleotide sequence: TGTGCCAGCCTAGGGACTAGCGGGAGACAAGAGACCCAGTACTTC.